This TCR beta chain appears in the sequencing data of a study of blood T cell repertoires in COVID-19 (dated by TCRdb to about 2020). The study in broad terms: Samples covering the acute and convalescent phases of COVID-19 were provided by collaborators in the United States, Italy and Spain. Samples were obtained from the ongoing ImmuneRACE study (first 160 participants) and from 1,254 subjects provided by 6 global collaborators. The prospective study material was composed of cDNA or gDNA derived from T cells, B-cell-depleted T cells, or PBMCs. The repertoires were released in a freely available public database meant as a resource for research on the immune response to SARS-CoV-2. Deeply sampled blood TCRbeta repertoires from subjects exposed to, actively infected with, or recovered from COVID-19 were included in the dataset. A de-identified subject ID, COVID-19 status, age in years and sex were almost always included in the sample metadata. HLA class I and class II types, where available, came from metadata supplied by the sample provider rather than from assay-based typing.

Beyond this particular receptor, the publication reports: How much clinical and demographic metadata was included differed by source and by participant, and the metadata was provided uncurated.

Regarding this clone: The antigen it binds to is not known. The record has no base qualities; no much larger clone is one base away.

Spanning cysteine to phenylalanine, the CDR3 consists of 16 amino acids. Of all the DNA, just the CDR3 is kept, 48 bases in frame from base 1. V was cut back by 5 bases and J by 0 bases, leaving a gap of 11 bases between them. Taken from the germline V gene, the CDR1 and CDR2 loops are SGHTA and FQGTGA. The immunoSEQ Assay, a bias-controlled multiplex PCR, was used to amplify TCRbeta CDR3 regions from genomic DNA. In the authors' own workflow: Nucleated cell counts per sample were estimated from amplification of reference gene primers within the assay. To quantify the absolute abundance of each unique TCRbeta CDR3 rearrangement, sequence reads were collapsed and filtered. For each sample, productive Simpson clonality was calculated as the square root of Simpson's diversity index across productive rearrangements. In TCRdb, the immuneACCESS table is reduced to in-frame sequences with V and J assigned. These tables do not hold every clone; where another copy was compared, an unresolved V gene accounts for under half, and the others remain unexplained. The V and J calls and clone size were taken over from that table, and D and trimming were inferred from the DNA. This sample gives some 31,000 clones in total; 85% of them show up just once. Roughly 15% of the sample is in the top ten clones.

Collaborating institutions collected whole blood in K2EDTA tubes following their own protocols. For TCRbeta analysis, collaborators shipped samples as frozen whole blood, isolated PBMCs, or DNA extracted from either of those sample types. The chain is made from TRBV7-3 and TRBJ2-6; perhaps TRBD2 is the D gene, with 5 bases matching. This TCR was sampled from a human donor with acute or convalescent COVID-19. The donor label of this sample is uncertain. Material: peripheral blood. The nucleotide sequence reads TGTGCCAGCAGCCCGAGTGGAGGCTCTGGGGCCAACGTCCTGACTTTC. Its translation is CASSPSGGSGANVLTF.